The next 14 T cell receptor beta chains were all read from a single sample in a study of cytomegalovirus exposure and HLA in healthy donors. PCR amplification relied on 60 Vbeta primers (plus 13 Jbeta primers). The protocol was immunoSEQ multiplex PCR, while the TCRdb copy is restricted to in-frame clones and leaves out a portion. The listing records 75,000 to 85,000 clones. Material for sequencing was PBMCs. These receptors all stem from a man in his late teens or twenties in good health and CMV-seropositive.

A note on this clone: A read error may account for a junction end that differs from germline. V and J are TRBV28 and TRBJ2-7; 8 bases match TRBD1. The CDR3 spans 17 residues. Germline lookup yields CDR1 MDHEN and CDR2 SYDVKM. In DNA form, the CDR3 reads TGTGCCGGCAGTGGAATCCTAAGGAACAGGGGGTCCTACGAGCAGTACTTC. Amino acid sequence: CAGSGILRNRGSYEQYF.

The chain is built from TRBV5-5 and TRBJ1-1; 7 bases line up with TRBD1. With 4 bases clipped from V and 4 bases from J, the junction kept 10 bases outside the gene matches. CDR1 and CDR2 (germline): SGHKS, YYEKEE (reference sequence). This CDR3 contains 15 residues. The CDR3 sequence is CASSAYRGKGTEAFF. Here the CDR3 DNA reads TGTGCCAGCAGCGCATACAGGGGAAAGGGCACTGAAGCTTTCTTT.

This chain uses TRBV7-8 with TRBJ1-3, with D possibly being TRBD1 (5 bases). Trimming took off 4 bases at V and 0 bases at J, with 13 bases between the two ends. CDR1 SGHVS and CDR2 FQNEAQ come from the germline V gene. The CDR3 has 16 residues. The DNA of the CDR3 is TGTGCCAGCAGCTCTACAGGCAGGAGCTCTGGAAACACCATATATTTT. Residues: CASSSTGRSSGNTIYF.

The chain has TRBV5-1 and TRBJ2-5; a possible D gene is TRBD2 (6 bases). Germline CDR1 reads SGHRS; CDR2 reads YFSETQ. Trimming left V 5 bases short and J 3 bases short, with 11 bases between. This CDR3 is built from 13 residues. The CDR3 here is CASRTGGEETQYF. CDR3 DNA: TGCGCCAGCAGGACCGGAGGGGAAGAGACCCAGTACTTC.

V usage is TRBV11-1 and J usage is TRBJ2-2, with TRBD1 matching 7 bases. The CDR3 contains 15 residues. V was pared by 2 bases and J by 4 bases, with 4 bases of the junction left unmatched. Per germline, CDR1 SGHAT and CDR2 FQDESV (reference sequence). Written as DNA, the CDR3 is TGTGCCAGCAGCTTACATTCAGGGGGCACCGGGGAGCTGTTTTTT. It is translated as CASSLHSGGTGELFF.

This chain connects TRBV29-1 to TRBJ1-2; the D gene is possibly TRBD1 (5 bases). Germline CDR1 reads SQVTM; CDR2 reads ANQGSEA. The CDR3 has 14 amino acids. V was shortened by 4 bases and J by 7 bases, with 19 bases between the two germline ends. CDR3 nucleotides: TGCAGCGTTGTTTCTGTCTTGAGGGGAGGTGGCTACACCTTC. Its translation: CSVVSVLRGGGYTF.

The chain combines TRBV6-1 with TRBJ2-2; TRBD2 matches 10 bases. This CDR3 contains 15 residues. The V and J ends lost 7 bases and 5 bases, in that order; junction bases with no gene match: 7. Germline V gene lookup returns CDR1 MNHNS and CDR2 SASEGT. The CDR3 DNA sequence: TGTGCCAGCATCCTAGCGGGAGATTATACCGGGGAGCTGTTTTTT. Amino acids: CASILAGDYTGELFF.

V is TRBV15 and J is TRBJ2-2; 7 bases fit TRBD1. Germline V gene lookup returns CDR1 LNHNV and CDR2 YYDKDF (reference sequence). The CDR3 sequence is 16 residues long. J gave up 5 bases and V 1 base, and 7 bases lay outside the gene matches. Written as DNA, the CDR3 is TGTGCCACCAGCAGAGTGTTGGGACAGAGTACCGGGGAGCTGTTTTTT. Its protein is CATSRVLGQSTGELFF.

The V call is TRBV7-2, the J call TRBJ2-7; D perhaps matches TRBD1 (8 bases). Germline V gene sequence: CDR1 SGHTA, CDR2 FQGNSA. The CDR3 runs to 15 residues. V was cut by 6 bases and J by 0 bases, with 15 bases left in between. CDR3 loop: CASRPTGGVSYEQYF. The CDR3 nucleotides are TGTGCCAGCAGGCCTACAGGGGGGGTCTCCTACGAGCAGTACTTC.

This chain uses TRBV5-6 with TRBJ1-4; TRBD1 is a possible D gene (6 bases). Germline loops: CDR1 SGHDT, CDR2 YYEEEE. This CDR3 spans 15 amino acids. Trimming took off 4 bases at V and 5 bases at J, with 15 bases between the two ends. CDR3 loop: CASSRQQGLNEKLFF. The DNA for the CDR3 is TGTGCCAGCAGCAGGCAACAGGGTTTAAATGAAAAACTGTTTTTT.

CDR3 sequence: CASSLGQGVYEAFF. The DNA of the CDR3 is TGTGCCAGCAGCCTTGGACAGGGGGTCTATGAAGCTTTCTTT. V gene TRBV5-8 combines with J gene TRBJ1-1, with TRBD1 matching 10 bases. V gave up 4 bases and J gave up 7 bases; unmatched junction bases: 7. From germline, CDR1 is SGHTS and CDR2 YDEGEE. The CDR3 consists of 14 residues. Full variable domain (rest looked up from reference TRBV5-8 and TRBJ1-1): EAGVTQSPTHLIKTRGQQATLRCSPISGHTSVYWYQQALGLGLQFLLWYDEGEERNRGNFPPRFSGRQFPNYSSELNVNALELEDSALYLCASSLGQGVYEAFFGQGTRLTVV.

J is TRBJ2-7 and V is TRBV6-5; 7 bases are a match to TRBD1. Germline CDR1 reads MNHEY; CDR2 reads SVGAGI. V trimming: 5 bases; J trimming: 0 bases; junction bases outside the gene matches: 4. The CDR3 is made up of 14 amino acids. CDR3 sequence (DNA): TGTGCCAGCAGTCAAGGGGGCAGCTCCTACGAGCAGTACTTC. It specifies CASSQGGSSYEQYF.

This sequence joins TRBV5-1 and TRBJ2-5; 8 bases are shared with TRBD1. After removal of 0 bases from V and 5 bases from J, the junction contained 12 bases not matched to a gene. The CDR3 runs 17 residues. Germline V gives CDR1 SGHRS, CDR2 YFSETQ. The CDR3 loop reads CASSLAVAGGAGETQYF. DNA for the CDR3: TGCGCCAGCAGCTTGGCCGTGGCAGGGGGCGCGGGGGAGACCCAGTACTTC.

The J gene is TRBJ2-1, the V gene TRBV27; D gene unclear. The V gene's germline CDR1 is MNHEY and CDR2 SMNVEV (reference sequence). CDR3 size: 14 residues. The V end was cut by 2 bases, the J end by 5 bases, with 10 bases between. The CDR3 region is CASSLTSGHNEQFF. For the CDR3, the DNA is TGTGCCAGCAGTTTAACATCAGGCCACAATGAGCAGTTCTTC.